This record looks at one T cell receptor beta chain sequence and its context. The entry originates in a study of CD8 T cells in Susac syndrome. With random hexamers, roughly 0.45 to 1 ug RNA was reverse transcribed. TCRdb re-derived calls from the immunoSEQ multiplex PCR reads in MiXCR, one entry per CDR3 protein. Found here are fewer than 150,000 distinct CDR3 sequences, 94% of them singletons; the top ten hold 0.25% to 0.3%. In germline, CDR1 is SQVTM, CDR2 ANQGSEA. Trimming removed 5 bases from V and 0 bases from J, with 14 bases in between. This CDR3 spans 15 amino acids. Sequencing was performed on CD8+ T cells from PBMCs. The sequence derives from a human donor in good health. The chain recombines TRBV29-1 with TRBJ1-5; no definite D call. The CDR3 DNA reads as TGCAGCGTTTCGGGAAGCCCGTATAGCAATCAGCCCCAGCATTTT. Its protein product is CSVSGSPYSNQPQHF.